The table lists the clone carrying this T cell receptor beta chain with a count of one. Its target is unknown. Cells designated naive CD8 were CD45RO-negative and were positively selected for CCR7, with terminally differentiated effector memory CD45RA+ cells excluded. Participating donors were healthy, HIV-negative adults free of recent acute infections or vaccinations. Germline V CDR1 and CDR2: MNHEY, SMNVEV (reference sequence). V was shortened by 1 base and J by 1 base, with 5 bases between the two germline ends. The CDR3 covers 15 residues. This entry belongs to a study of shared clonotypes between healthy human individuals. About the study: Donors, aged 18 to 49, were a couple of women and three men. Findings and limits, study-wide: Non-shared clonotypes were found to have lower generation probabilities than the clonotypes that were shared by all four of the sorted-subset donors.

Sequencing was performed with immunoSEQ multiplex PCR; in TCRdb, only in-frame clones are kept and a portion is missing. The sample records some 2.1 million clones, around 96% being singletons. The source is a man aged 18 to 29 in good health. The sample was naive CD8+ T cells sorted from blood. V and J are TRBV27 and TRBJ2-6; D remains unclear. The CDR3 DNA follows: TGTGCCAGCAGTTTATGGCTATCTGGGGCCAACGTCCTGACTTTC. As protein: CASSLWLSGANVLTF.